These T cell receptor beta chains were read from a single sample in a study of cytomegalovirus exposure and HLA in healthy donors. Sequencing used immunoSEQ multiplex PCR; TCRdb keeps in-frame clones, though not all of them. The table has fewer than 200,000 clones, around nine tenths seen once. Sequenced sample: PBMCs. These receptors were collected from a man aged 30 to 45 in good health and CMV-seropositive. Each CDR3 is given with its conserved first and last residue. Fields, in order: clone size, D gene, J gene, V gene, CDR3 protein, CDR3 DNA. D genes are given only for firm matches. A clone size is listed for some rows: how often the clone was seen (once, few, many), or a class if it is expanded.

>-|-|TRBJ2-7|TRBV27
CASRTPPGGEQYF
TGTGCCAGCAGAACCCCCCCCGGGGGCGAGCAGTACTTC
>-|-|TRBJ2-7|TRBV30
CAWSVGRAYEQYF
TGTGCCTGGAGTGTGGGTAGGGCTTACGAGCAGTACTTC
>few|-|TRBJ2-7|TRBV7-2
CASSFAGSPEQYF
TGTGCCAGCAGCTTTGCAGGCAGCCCCGAGCAGTACTTC
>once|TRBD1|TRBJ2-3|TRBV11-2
CASSSYRGRADTQYF
TGTGCCAGCAGCTCCTACAGGGGGCGTGCAGATACGCAGTATTTT
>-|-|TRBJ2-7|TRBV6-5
CASRPITLPGEQYF
TGTGCCAGCAGGCCGATAACACTACCTGGAGAGCAGTACTTC
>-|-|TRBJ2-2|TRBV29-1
CSASTPGETGELFF
TGCAGCGCTTCCACTCCGGGGGAAACCGGGGAGCTGTTTTTT
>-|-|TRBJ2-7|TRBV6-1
CASSETPSSYEQYF
TGTGCCAGCAGTGAAACACCTTCCTCCTACGAGCAGTACTTC
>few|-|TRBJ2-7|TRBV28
CASSLRVYEQYF
TGTGCCAGCAGTTTGAGGGTCTACGAGCAGTACTTC
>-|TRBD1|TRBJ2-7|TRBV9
CASSLGQGGYEQYF
TGTGCCAGCAGCCTAGGACAGGGCGGCTACGAGCAGTACTTC
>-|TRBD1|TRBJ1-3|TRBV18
CASSPLDRGSSGNTIYF
TGTGCCAGCTCACCTCTCGACAGGGGGTCGTCTGGAAACACCATATATTTT
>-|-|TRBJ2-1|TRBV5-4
CASSMDPGVSANEQFF
TGTGCCAGCAGCATGGACCCAGGGGTGTCGGCCAATGAGCAGTTCTTC
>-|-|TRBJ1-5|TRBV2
CASSVQGGDQPQHF
TGTGCCAGCAGTGTGCAGGGCGGAGATCAGCCCCAGCATTTT
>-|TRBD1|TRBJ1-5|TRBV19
CASSMEGAGDNQPQHF
TGTGCCAGTAGTATGGAGGGGGCGGGAGATAATCAGCCCCAGCATTTT
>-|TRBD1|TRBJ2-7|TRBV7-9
CASSSGTGILEQYF
TGTGCCAGCAGCTCCGGGACAGGGATTCTCGAGCAGTACTTC
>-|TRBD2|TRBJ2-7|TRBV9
CASSPPTGGRYEQYF
TGTGCCAGCAGCCCCCCTACGGGGGGGCGGTACGAGCAGTACTTC
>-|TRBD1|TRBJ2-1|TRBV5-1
CASSITDRGSYNEQFF
TGCGCCAGCAGCATAACTGACAGGGGTTCGTACAATGAGCAGTTCTTC
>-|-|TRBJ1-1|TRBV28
CASSLYRLNTEAFF
TGTGCCAGCAGTTTGTACAGGCTGAACACTGAAGCTTTCTTT
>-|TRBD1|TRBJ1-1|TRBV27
CASSFRQGNTEAFF
TGTGCCAGCAGTTTCCGACAGGGGAACACTGAAGCTTTCTTT
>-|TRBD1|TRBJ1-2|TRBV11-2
CASSLIGTGAANYGYTF
TGTGCCAGCAGCCTCATCGGGACAGGGGCTGCTAACTATGGCTACACCTTC
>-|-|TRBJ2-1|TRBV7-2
CASSLGTSTYNEQFF
TGTGCCAGCAGCTTAGGGACCTCAACCTACAATGAGCAGTTCTTC
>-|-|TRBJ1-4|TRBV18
CASSPGATNEKLFF
TGTGCCAGCTCTCCAGGGGCAACTAATGAAAAACTGTTTTTT
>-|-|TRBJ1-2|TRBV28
CASTPGRNYGYTF
TGTGCCAGCACCCCAGGGAGAAACTATGGCTACACCTTC
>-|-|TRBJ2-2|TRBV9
CASSVGSEFIPWPRELFF
TGTGCCAGCAGCGTAGGGTCTGAGTTCATCCCGTGGCCCCGGGAGCTGTTTTTT
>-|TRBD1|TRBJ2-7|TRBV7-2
CASSYRDRGLEQYF
TGTGCCAGCAGCTACCGGGACAGGGGGCTTGAGCAGTACTTC
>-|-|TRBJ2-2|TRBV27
CASSLSGELFF
TGTGCCAGCAGTTTATCCGGGGAGCTGTTTTTT
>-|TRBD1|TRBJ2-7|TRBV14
CASSQGGTGIYEQYF
TGTGCCAGCAGCCAAGGGGGGACAGGGATCTACGAGCAGTACTTC
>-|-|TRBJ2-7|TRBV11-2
CASSLGPRNEQYF
TGTGCCAGCAGCTTAGGACCTAGGAACGAGCAGTACTTC
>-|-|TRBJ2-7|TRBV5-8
CASSLQGPSYEQYF
TGTGCCAGCAGCTTGCAGGGTCCCTCCTACGAGCAGTACTTC
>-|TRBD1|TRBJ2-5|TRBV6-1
CASSEMPAGGTETQYF
TGTGCCAGCAGTGAAATGCCGGCAGGGGGAACGGAGACCCAGTACTTC
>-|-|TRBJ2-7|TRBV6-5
CASSYGTRAYEQYF
TGTGCCAGCAGTTACGGGACACGAGCCTACGAGCAGTACTTC
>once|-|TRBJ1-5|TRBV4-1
CASSQAWQVGQPQHF
TGCGCCAGCAGCCAAGCTTGGCAGGTGGGCCAGCCCCAGCATTTT
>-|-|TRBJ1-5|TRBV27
CASTFNGVNQPQHF
TGTGCCAGCACTTTTAATGGAGTTAATCAGCCCCAGCATTTT
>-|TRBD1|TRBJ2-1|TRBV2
CASSGGQGSWQFF
TGTGCCAGCAGCGGCGGACAGGGGAGTTGGCAGTTCTTC
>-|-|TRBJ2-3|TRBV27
CASTPVIDRRGTDTQYF
TGTGCCAGCACCCCCGTGATAGACAGGAGGGGAACAGATACGCAGTATTTT
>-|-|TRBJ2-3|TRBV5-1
CASSLGGGDSRNTQYF
TGCGCCAGCAGCTTGGGAGGAGGGGACAGCAGAAATACGCAGTATTTT
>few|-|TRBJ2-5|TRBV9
CASSVGSGEGGETQYF
TGTGCCAGCAGCGTAGGCTCGGGGGAAGGAGGCGAGACCCAGTACTTC
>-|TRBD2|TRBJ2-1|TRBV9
CASSVDLAVNEQFF
TGTGCCAGCAGCGTAGATCTAGCGGTGAATGAGCAGTTCTTC
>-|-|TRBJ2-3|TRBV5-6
CASSQDLQGWTDTQYF
TGTGCCAGCAGCCAGGATCTACAGGGATGGACAGATACGCAGTATTTT
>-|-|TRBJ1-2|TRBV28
CASSSPRGYTF
TGTGCCAGCAGCTCGCCCCGGGGCTACACCTTC
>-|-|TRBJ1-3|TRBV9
CASSVGYSSGNTIYF
TGTGCCAGCAGCGTAGGGTACAGCTCTGGAAACACCATATATTTT
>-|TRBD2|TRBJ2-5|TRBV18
CASSPPGLAGGETQYF
TGTGCCAGCTCACCGCCGGGACTAGCGGGAGGAGAGACCCAGTACTTC
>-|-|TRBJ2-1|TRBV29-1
CSVEYGKWFF
TGCAGCGTTGAGTACGGGAAATGGTTCTTC
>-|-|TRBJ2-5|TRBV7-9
CASRLGSRETQYF
TGTGCCAGCAGACTAGGGTCTCGAGAGACCCAGTACTTC
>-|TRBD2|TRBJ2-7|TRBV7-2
CASSLEGVLATHDYEQYF
TGTGCCAGCAGCTTAGAAGGGGTACTAGCGACACATGATTACGAGCAGTACTTC
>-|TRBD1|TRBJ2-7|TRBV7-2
CASSLGDRGREF
TGTGCCAGCAGCTTGGGGGACAGGGGGAGAGAGTTC
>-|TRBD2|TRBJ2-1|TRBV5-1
CASSRSTSGGINEQFF
TGCGCCAGCTCCCGGAGCACTAGCGGGGGGATAAATGAGCAGTTCTTC
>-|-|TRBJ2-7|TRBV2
CASRTEGGGFSYEQYF
TGTGCCAGCAGAACGGAGGGGGGGGGCTTTTCCTACGAGCAGTACTTC
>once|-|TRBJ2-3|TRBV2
CAGTLQGISTDTQYF
TGTGCCGGAACACTACAGGGTATTTCCACAGATACGCAGTATTTT
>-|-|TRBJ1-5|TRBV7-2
CASSLAGGQHQPQHF
TGTGCCAGCAGCTTAGCCGGGGGGCAGCATCAGCCCCAGCATTTT
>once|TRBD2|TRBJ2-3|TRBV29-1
CSVLAGGPYLVNTQYF
TGCAGCGTTCTGGCGGGGGGGCCCTACCTAGTAAATACGCAGTATTTT
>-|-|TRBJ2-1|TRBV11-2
CASSWARTNEQFF
TGTGCCAGCAGCTGGGCTCGTACAAATGAGCAGTTCTTC
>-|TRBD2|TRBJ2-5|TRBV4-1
CASSQEGSGGKETQYF
TGCGCCAGCAGCCAAGAAGGTAGCGGGGGGAAAGAGACCCAGTACTTC
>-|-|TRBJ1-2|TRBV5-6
CASSLVGRYGYTF
TGTGCCAGCAGCTTGGTGGGTCGTTATGGCTACACCTTC
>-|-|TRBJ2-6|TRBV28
CASSFPLRETGANVLTF
TGTGCCAGCAGTTTCCCCCTCAGGGAAACTGGGGCCAACGTCCTGACTTTC
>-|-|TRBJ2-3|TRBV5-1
CASSAGEFRTDTQYF
TGCGCCAGCAGCGCCGGGGAGTTTCGCACAGATACGCAGTATTTT
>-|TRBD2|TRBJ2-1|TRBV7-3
CASSLHSGSDNEQFF
TGTGCCAGCAGCTTACATAGCGGGAGCGACAATGAGCAGTTCTTC
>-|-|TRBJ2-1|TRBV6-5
CASSYDGGNSYNEQFF
TGTGCCAGCAGTTACGACGGAGGGAACTCCTACAATGAGCAGTTCTTC
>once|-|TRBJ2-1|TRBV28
CASSFPDRPSEQFF
TGTGCCAGCAGTTTTCCAGATCGACCCTCAGAGCAGTTCTTC
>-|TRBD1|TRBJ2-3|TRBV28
CASSSLIRDRGPDTQYF
TGTGCCAGCAGTTCCCTCATCCGGGACAGGGGGCCAGATACGCAGTATTTT
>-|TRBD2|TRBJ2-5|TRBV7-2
CASSLAGLAGMETQYF
TGTGCCAGCAGCTTAGCGGGACTAGCGGGGATGGAGACCCAGTACTTC